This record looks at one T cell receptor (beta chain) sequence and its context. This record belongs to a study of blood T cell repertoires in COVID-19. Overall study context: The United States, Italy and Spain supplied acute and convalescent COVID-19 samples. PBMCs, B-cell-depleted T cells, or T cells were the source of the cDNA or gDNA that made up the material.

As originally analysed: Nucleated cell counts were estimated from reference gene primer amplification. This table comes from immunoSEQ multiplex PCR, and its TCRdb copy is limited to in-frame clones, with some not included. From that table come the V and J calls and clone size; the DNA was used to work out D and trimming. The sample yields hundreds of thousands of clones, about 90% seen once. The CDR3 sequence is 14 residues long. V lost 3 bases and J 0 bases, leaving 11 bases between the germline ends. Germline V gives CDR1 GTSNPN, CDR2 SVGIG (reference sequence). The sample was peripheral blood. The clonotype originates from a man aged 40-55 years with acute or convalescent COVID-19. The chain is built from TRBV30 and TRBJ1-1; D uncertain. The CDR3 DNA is TGTGCCTGGAGCCCTATGCGGTTGAACACTGAAGCTTTCTTT. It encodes CAWSPMRLNTEAFF.